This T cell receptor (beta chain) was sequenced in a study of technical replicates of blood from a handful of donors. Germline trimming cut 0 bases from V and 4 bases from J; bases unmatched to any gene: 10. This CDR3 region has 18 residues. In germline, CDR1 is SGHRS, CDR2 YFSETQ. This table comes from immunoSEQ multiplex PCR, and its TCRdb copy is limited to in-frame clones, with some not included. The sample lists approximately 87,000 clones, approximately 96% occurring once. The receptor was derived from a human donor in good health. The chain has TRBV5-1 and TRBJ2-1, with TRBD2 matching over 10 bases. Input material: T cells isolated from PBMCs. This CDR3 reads CASSLERLAGVRYNEQFF. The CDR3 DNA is TGCGCCAGCAGCTTGGAACGTCTAGCGGGAGTAAGGTACAATGAGCAGTTCTTC.